Described below is a single T cell receptor (beta chain) sequence and its context. Only in-frame clones appear in the TCRdb table, and some are missing; sequencing was by immunoSEQ multiplex PCR. The sample has 200,000 to 300,000 clones; roughly 91% are singletons. Donors in Cohort 3 counted as recovered after two negative PCRs, clearance, or symptom resolution. The CDR3 loop spans 17 amino acids. Germline CDR1 reads SGDLS; CDR2 reads YYNGEE. V dropped 1 base and J dropped 0; count of bases not matched to a gene: 5. This sample was included in a study of blood T cell repertoires in COVID-19. This chain joins TRBV9 and TRBJ1-3, with 9 bases matching TRBD1. The sequence came from a woman aged 25 to 39 who had recovered from COVID-19. The sequenced sample consisted of PBMCs or T cells enriched from blood (not recorded which). CDR3 residues: CASSVSGQGFSGNTIYF. The CDR3 nucleotides are TGTGCCAGCAGCGTATCGGGACAGGGTTTCTCTGGAAACACCATATATTTT.